Reported below is one T cell receptor (beta chain). Repertoires were generated with immunoSEQ multiplex PCR, while TCRdb's copy carries only in-frame clones and drops some. The table includes some 63,000 clones, more than 75% detected once. The entry originates in a study of OX40 agonist ivuxolimab in advanced cancers. Study summary: Partial responses were achieved by three patients, one with hepatocellular carcinoma and two with cutaneous melanoma.

At baseline, cycle 4 day 1, and cycle 7 day 1, blood was sampled. Germline V lookup: CDR1 GTSNPN, CDR2 SVGIG (reference sequence). The CDR3 extends over 13 amino acids. V was clipped by 0 bases and J by 12 bases, with 15 bases between them. Sequenced material: CD4+ or CD8+ T cells sorted from blood, taken in a trial of the OX40 agonist ivuxolimab. The genes are TRBV30 and TRBJ2-1; TRBD2 might be the D (6 bases). The receptor was derived from an adult with an advanced solid tumor such as melanoma, head and neck, liver or kidney cancer. The DNA of the CDR3 is TGTGCCTGGAGTGTAAGTGGCGGGAAAGTGCAGTTCTTC. It translates to CAWSVSGGKVQFF.